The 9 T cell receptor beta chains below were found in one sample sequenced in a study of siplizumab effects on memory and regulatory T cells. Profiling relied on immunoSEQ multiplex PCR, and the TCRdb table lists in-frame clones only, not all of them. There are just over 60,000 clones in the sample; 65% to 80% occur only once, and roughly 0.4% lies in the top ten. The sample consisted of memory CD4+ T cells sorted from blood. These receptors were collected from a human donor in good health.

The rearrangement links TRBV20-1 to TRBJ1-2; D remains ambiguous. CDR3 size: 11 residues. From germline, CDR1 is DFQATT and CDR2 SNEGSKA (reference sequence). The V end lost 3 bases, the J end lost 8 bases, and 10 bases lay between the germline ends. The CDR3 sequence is CSASFLQGYTF. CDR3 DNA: TGCAGTGCTAGTTTCCTACAGGGCTACACCTTC.

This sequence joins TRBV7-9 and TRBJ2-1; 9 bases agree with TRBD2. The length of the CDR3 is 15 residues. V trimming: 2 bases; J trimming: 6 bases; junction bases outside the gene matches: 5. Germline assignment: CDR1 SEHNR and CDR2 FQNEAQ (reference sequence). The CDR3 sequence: CASSLRGGAANEQFF. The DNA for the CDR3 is TGTGCCAGCAGCTTACGCGGGGGGGCGGCCAATGAGCAGTTCTTC.

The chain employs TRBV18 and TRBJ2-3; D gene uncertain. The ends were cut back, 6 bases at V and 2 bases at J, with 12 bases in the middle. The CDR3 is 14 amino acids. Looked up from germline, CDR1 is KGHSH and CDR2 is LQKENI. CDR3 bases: TGTGCCAGCTCTCCAACTGACCTCACAGATACGCAGTATTTT. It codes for CASSPTDLTDTQYF. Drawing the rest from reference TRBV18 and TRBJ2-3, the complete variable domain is NAGVMQNPRHLVRRRGQEARLRCSPMKGHSHVYWYRQLPEEGLKFMVYLQKENIIDESGMPKERFSAEFPKEGPSILRIQQVVRGDSAAYFCASSPTDLTDTQYFGPGTRLTVL.

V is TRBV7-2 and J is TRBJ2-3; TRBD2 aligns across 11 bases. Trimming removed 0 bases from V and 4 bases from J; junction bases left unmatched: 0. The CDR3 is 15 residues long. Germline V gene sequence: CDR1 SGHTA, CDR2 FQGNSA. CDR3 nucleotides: TGTGCCAGCAGCTTAGCTAGCGGGGGGGCAGATACGCAGTATTTT. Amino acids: CASSLASGGADTQYF.

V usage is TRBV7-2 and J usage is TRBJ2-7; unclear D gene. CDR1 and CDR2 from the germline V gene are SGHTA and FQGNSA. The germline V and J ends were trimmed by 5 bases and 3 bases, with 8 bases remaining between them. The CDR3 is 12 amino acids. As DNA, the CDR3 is TGTGCCAGCAGCCGACCAGGCTACGAGCAGTACTTC. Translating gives CASSRPGYEQYF.

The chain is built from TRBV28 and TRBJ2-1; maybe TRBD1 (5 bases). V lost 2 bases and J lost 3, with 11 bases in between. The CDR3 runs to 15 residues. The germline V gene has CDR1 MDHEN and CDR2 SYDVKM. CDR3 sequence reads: CASSLSQGLYNEQFF. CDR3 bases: TGTGCCAGCAGTTTAAGTCAGGGTCTCTACAATGAGCAGTTCTTC.

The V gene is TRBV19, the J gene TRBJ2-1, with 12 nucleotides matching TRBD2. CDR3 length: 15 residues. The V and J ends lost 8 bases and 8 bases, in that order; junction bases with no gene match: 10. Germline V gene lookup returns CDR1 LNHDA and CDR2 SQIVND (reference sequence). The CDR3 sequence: CASGSSGGAIDEQFF. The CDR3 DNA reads TGTGCCAGTGGATCTAGCGGGGGGGCCATTGATGAGCAGTTCTTC.

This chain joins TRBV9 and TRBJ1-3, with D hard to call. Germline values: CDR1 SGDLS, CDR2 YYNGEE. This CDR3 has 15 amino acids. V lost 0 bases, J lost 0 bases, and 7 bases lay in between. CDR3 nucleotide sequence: TGTGCCAGCAGCGTAGAAGGTTTCTCTGGAAACACCATATATTTT. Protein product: CASSVEGFSGNTIYF.

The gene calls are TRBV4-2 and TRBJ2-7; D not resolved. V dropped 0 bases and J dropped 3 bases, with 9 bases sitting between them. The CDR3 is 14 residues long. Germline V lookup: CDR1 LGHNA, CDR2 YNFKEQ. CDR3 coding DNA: TGTGCCAGCAGCCAAGAGCCGAACGGCTACGAGCAGTACTTC. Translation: CASSQEPNGYEQYF.